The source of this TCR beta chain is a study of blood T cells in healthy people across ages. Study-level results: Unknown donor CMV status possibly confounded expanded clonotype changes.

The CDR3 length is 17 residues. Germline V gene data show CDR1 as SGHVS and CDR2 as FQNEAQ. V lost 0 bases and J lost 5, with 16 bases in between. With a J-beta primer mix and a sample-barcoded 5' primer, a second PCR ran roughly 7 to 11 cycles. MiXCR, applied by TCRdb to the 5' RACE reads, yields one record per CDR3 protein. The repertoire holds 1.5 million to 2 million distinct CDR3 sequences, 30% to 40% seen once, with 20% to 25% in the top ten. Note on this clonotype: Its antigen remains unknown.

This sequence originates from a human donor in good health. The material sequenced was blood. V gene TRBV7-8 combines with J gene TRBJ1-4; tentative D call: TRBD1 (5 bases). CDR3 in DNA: TGTGCCAGCAGCTTAGCACCCTCGGGGCTAACCAATGAAAAACTGTTTTTT. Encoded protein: CASSLAPSGLTNEKLFF.